The sequence of this T cell receptor beta chain was determined in a study of tumor-infiltrating lymphocytes in primary liver carcinoma. Study-wide context: T1-T3 N0M0 was the stage of the tumors, which were about 4.2 to 10 cm across. General study findings and limits: Significantly larger top-250-clone fractions were found in tumors than in blood (p = 0.039).

A primer matching the constant region was used to make TCR beta cDNA from around 460 ng of total RNA. Libraries of TCR beta came from three nested multiplex PCR rounds with slightly modified ARM-PCR. Researchers ran the first two PCR rounds for 9 to 10 cycles each with TRBV1-TRBV30 forward primers and a C-beta reverse primer. TCRdb fed the multiplex PCR reads into MiXCR, producing one record per CDR3 protein. The profile covers roughly 190,000 distinct CDR3 sequences, with around 81% appearing a single time and about a sixth taken by the ten largest. Extraction of RNA together with DNA used about 20-34 mg of unsorted bulk tissue. Concerning this clonotype itself: What it recognizes is unknown.

Looked up from germline, CDR1 is SGHAT and CDR2 is FQNNGV. Trimming removed 5 bases at V and 4 bases at J, with 17 bases between. This CDR3 comprises 15 residues. The sequence was collected from a middle-aged man with primary liver carcinoma and hepatitis B virus infection. The sequencing sample was made of tumor tissue from primary liver carcinoma. The chain links TRBV11-2 to TRBJ2-5; D unclear. CDR3 DNA: TGTGCCAGCAGCCCCGTCGACCTAGTTCCAGAGACCCAGTACTTC. This sequence encodes CASSPVDLVPETQYF.